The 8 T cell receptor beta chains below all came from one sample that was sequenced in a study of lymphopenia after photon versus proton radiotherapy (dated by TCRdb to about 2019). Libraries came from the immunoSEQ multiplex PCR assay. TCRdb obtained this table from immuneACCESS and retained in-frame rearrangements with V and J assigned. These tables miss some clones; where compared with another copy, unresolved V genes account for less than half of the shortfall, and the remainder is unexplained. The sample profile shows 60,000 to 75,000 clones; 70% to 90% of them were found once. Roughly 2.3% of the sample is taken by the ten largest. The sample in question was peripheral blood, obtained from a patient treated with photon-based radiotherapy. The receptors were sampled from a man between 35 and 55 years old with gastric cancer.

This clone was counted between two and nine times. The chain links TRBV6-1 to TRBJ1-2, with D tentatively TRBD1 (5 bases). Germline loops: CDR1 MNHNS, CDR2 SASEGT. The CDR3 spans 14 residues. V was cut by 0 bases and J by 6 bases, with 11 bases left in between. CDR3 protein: CASSEAGGGDGYTF. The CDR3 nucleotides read TGTGCCAGCAGTGAAGCGGGGGGAGGAGATGGCTACACCTTC.

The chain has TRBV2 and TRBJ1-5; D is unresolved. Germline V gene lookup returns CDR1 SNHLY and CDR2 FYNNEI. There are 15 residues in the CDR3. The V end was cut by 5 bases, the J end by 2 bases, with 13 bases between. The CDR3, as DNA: TGTGCCAGCAGTAGACTGGGCGCGGGCAATCAGCCCCAGCATTTT. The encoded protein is CASSRLGAGNQPQHF.

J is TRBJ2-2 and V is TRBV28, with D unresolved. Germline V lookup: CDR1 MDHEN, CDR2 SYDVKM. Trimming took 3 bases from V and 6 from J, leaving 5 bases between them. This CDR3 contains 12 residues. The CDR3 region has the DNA TGTGCCAGCAGTTTTGTGGCCGGGGAGCTGTTTTTT. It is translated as CASSFVAGELFF.

The CDR3 nucleotides are TGCGCCAGCAGCCCCGGGACCCAGGGGACCCAGCCCCAGCATTTT. It specifies CASSPGTQGTQPQHF. This sequence joins TRBV5-1 and TRBJ1-5; a possible D gene is TRBD1 (6 bases). V was trimmed by 4 bases and J by 7 bases, leaving 18 bases between them. This CDR3 region has 15 residues. Germline assignment: CDR1 SGHRS and CDR2 YFSETQ.

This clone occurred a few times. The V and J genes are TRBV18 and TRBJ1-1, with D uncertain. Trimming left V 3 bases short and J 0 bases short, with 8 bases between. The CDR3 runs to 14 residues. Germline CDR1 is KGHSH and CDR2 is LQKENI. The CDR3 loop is CASSPDTLNTEAFF. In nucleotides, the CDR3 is TGTGCCAGCTCACCCGACACCTTGAACACTGAAGCTTTCTTT.

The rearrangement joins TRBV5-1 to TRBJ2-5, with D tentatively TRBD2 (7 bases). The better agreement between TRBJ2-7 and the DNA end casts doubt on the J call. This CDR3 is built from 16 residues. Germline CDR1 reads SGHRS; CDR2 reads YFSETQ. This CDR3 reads CASSLNPGGAGNEQYF. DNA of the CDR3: TGCGCCAGCAGCTTGAACCCGGGGGGCGCGGGTAACGAGCAGTACTTC.

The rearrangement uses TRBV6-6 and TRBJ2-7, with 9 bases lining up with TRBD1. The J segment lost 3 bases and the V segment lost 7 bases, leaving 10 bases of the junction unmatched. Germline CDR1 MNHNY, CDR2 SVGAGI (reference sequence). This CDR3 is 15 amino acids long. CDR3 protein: CASTSPDRGLYEQYF. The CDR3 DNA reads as TGTGCCAGCACAAGTCCGGACAGGGGACTCTACGAGCAGTACTTC.

The CDR3 bases are TGTGCCAGCAGCCCAGCAGGGCCATGGGGCTACACCTTC. Protein sequence: CASSPAGPWGYTF. The rearrangement uses TRBV7-2 and TRBJ1-2, with a possible D match to TRBD1 (5 bases). The CDR3 spans 13 residues. The germline V and J ends were trimmed by 5 bases and 8 bases, with 15 bases remaining between them. Germline V CDR1 and CDR2: SGHTA, FQGNSA.